This T cell receptor (beta chain) is from a study of control samples from healthy donors and cancer patients. This clone came up once. Produced via immunoSEQ multiplex PCR; TCRdb's table is partial and in-frame only. This table holds tens of thousands of clones, roughly 87% found once. Trimming took 8 bases from V and 2 from J, leaving 16 bases between them. Germline loops: CDR1 WNHNN, CDR2 SYGVQD (reference sequence). This CDR3 region has 15 residues. The sample consisted of blood. V usage is TRBV10-1 and J usage is TRBJ2-1, with D possibly being TRBD2 (6 bases). This TCR came from a woman aged 50 to 65 in good health. The CDR3: CASSSSGPPYNEQFF. The CDR3, as DNA: TGCGCCAGCTCGTCGAGCGGGCCACCCTACAATGAGCAGTTCTTC.